The next 11 T cell receptor beta chains were all read from a single sample in a study of Ad26.COV2.S vaccination and SARS-CoV-2 variants. Treatment here: around 19 received Ad26.COV2.S at low or high dose, single or two shots; about 5 received placebo; per-sample allocation not given. Sample collection was performed on day 63 after the first vaccine or placebo injection. Sequenced by immunoSEQ multiplex PCR; TCRdb stores in-frame clones only, minus some. The data show about 440,000 clones, approximately 88% seen once. The specimen was peripheral blood, collected in a trial of Ad26.COV2.S vaccine versus placebo. These receptors were collected from a person between 18 and 60 years old who received the Ad26.COV2.S COVID-19 vaccine or a placebo.

The chain employs TRBV27 and TRBJ2-2; TRBD2 agrees at 8 bases. J lost 6 bases, V lost 0 bases, and 9 bases had no gene match. CDR3 length: 17 amino acids. Germline CDR1 and CDR2: MNHEY and SMNVEV (reference sequence). The CDR3 nucleotides read TGTGCCAGCAGTTTATCCGCCGGGACTAGGTACCCCGGGGAGCTGTTTTTT. The encoded protein is CASSLSAGTRYPGELFF.

Of note for this clone: This CDR3 is also generated by other DNA sequences in the sample. This CDR3 reads CASSFQGVYEQYF. In DNA form, the CDR3 reads TGTGCCAGCAGCTTTCAGGGAGTCTACGAGCAGTACTTC. The rearrangement joins TRBV7-2 to TRBJ2-7; either TRBD1 or TRBD2 may fit D (5 bases each). Germline V lookup: CDR1 SGHTA, CDR2 FQGNSA. V was clipped by 3 bases and J by 3 bases, with 9 bases between them. The CDR3 is 13 amino acids.

The chain links TRBV19 to TRBJ2-6; D not resolved. V was cut by 7 bases and J by 1 base, with 11 bases left in between. From germline, CDR1 is LNHDA and CDR2 SQIVND (reference sequence). The CDR3 extends over 15 amino acids. The CDR3 DNA sequence: TGTGCCAGTACCCTCCTTAATTCTGGGGCCAACGTCCTGACTTTC. Protein: CASTLLNSGANVLTF.

The V call is TRBV19, the J call TRBJ2-2, with D perhaps matching TRBD1 (7 bases). V lost 5 bases and J lost 1, with 11 bases in between. This CDR3 is built from 15 residues. The germline V gene encodes CDR1 LNHDA and CDR2 SQIVND (reference sequence). The CDR3 DNA is TGTGCCAGTAGTCAGGGGGGTATGAACACCGGGGAGCTGTTTTTT. Encoded protein: CASSQGGMNTGELFF. Based on the CDR3 plus reference TRBV19 and TRBJ2-2, the full variable domain is DGGITQSPKYLFRKEGQNVTLSCEQNLNHDAMYWYRQDPGQGLRLIYYSQIVNDFQKGDIAEGYSVSREKKESFPLTVTSAQKNPTAFYLCASSQGGMNTGELFFGEGSRLTVL.

The genes are TRBV21-1 and TRBJ1-6; the table's D call of TRBD1 was not tested on the DNA. TRBV21-1 is assigned pseudogene status. The CDR3 runs to 15 residues. The CDR3 here is CASSVRDSLNSPLHF. DNA of the CDR3: TGTGCCAGCAGCGTCAGGGACAGCTTGAATTCACCCCTCCACTTT.

The rearrangement links TRBV7-9 to TRBJ2-1; the D gene is possibly TRBD2 (6 bases). The CDR3 covers 15 residues. Germline V gene data show CDR1 as SEHNR and CDR2 as FQNEAQ (reference sequence). V gave up 0 bases and J gave up 7 bases, with 13 bases separating them. The CDR3, as DNA: TGTGCCAGCAGCTTAGCGCGGGGTGAAGGGAATGAGCAGTTCTTC. Residues: CASSLARGEGNEQFF.

In this sample, this clone turned up a few times. This chain uses TRBV12-3 or TRBV12-4 with TRBJ2-7, with TRBD1 as a possible D gene (5 bases). The CDR3 consists of 12 residues. With 5 bases removed from V and 9 bases from J, the gap between germline ends came to 14 bases. In DNA, the CDR3 is TGTGCCAGCAGTCTCCGACAGAATCCGCAGTACTTC. Translation gives CASSLRQNPQYF.

The chain has TRBV7-9 and TRBJ1-3; D not certain. The V gene lost 4 bases and the J gene lost 0 bases, with 10 bases spanning the gap. This CDR3 comprises 15 residues. Germline V CDR1 and CDR2: SEHNR, FQNEAQ (reference sequence). CDR3 DNA sequence: TGTGCCAGCAGCTCAAGTCTTTTCTCTGGAAACACCATATATTTT. Translation gives CASSSSLFSGNTIYF.

This clone was seen a single time. The CDR3 sequence is CASSLDRVVNTIYF. CDR3 in DNA: TGTGCCAGCAGTCTGGACAGGGTTGTAAACACCATATATTTT. The chain carries TRBV6-5 and TRBJ1-3, with 8 positions matching TRBD1. Germline V gives CDR1 MNHEY, CDR2 SVGAGI. Trimming cost V 5 bases and J 6 bases; bases outside gene matches: 6. This CDR3 has 14 residues.

The count of this clone is one. V gene TRBV19 combines with J gene TRBJ1-1; tentatively, D is TRBD1 (6 bases). The V end was cut by 10 bases, the J end by 5 bases, with 11 bases between. This CDR3 comprises 11 residues. Germline CDR1 is LNHDA and CDR2 is SQIVND (reference sequence). CDR3 nucleotide sequence: TGTGCCATTTCGAGGGGGACTGAAGCTTTCTTT. Residues: CAISRGTEAFF.

In DNA form, the CDR3 reads TGTGCCAGCAGCCAAGTTGCGGGACTAGCGGCCTGGAGGCAGTTCTTC. The encoded protein is CASSQVAGLAAWRQFF. The chain links TRBV14 to TRBJ2-1; 11 nucleotides align to TRBD2. The J segment lost 12 bases and the V segment lost 1 base, leaving 11 bases of the junction unmatched. Germline V CDR1 and CDR2: SGHDN, FVKESK. The CDR3 covers 16 residues. The variable domain in full, completed from reference TRBV14 and TRBJ2-1, reads EAGVTQFPSHSVIEKGQTVTLRCDPISGHDNLYWYRRVMGKEIKFLLHFVKESKQDESGMPNNRFLAERTGGTYSTLKVQPAELEDSGVYFCASSQVAGLAAWRQFFGPGTRLTVL.